What follows are 14 T cell receptor beta chains derived from one specimen sequenced in a study of T cells in women clearing cervical HPV infection listed by TCRdb under 2018. To prepare the library, the immunoSEQ multiplex PCR assay was applied. In TCRdb, the immuneACCESS table is reduced to in-frame sequences with V and J assigned. These tables do not hold every clone; where another copy was compared, an unresolved V gene accounts for under half, and the others remain unexplained. The table for this sample shows 7,500 to 9,500 clones. Approximately 8.3% of the sample is in the top ten clones. The specimen sequenced was blood buffy coat. The receptors originated from a woman between 18 and 69 years old with a cervical HPV16 infection that either progressed to CIN3+ or cleared (not recorded which).

As concerns this clone: The CDR3 end lies 3 residues beyond the end of the read and is filled in from the germline J gene. This sequence joins TRBV6-2 or TRBV6-3 and TRBJ2-7, with 7 positions matching TRBD1. Trimming at V came to 8 bases and at J to 1 base, leaving 5 bases not matched to a gene. Germline CDR1 is MNHEY and CDR2 is SVGEGT. CDR3 length: 13 residues. CDR3 residues: CASVTGMSYEQYF. The DNA read from the CDR3 is TGTGCCAGCGTGACAGGGATGTCCTACGAG.

With regard to this clone: The sequence runs out 3 residues before the end of the CDR3; the remainder is reconstructed from the germline J gene. The V gene is TRBV11-3, the J gene TRBJ2-1; TRBD2 might be the D (6 bases). Germline V gene lookup returns CDR1 SGHNT and CDR2 YENEEA. Trimming removed 5 bases from V and 6 bases from J, with 14 bases in between. CDR3 length: 14 amino acids. Partial CDR3 DNA: TGTGCCAGCAGCCTGGGGGGTTGGGGCAATGAG. Its protein is CASSLGGWGNE. The entire CDR3 sequence reads CASSLGGWGNEQFF.

A word on this clone: The read terminates 3 residues ahead of where the CDR3 ends, so the germline J gene completes it. The gene calls are TRBV19 and TRBJ2-2, with D possibly TRBD1 on 6 matching bases. Germline V CDR1 and CDR2: LNHDA, SQIVND (reference sequence). The CDR3 is made up of 14 amino acids. The germline V and J ends were trimmed by 7 bases and 2 bases, with 11 bases remaining between them. CDR3: CASIRTANTGELFF. The part of the CDR3 DNA that was read is TGTGCCAGTATCAGGACAGCTAACACCGGGGAG.

Notes on this clone: The read comes to an end 3 residues before the CDR3 does, leaving the germline J gene to fill in the end. This rearrangement joins TRBV5-1 to TRBJ1-1, with no clear D. Looked up from germline, CDR1 is SGHRS and CDR2 is YFSETQ. The V end lost 3 bases, the J end lost 0 bases, and 6 bases lay between the germline ends. CDR3 length: 13 residues. The CDR3 bases that were read are TGCGCCAGCAGCTCCCTATTGAACACTGAA. This sequence encodes CASSSLLNTE. The entire CDR3 is CASSSLLNTEAFF.

Notes on this clone: The CDR3 end lies 3 residues beyond the end of the read and is filled in from the germline J gene. The chain couples TRBV20-1 to TRBJ2-3, with 10 bases matching TRBD2. The CDR3 spans 17 residues. Germline V CDR1 and CDR2: DFQATT, SNEGSKA (reference sequence). J lost 2 bases, V lost 4 bases, and 12 bases had no gene match. Partial CDR3 DNA: TGCAGTGCTAAAGACCCCTGGACTAGCGGTTCCACAGATACG. It codes for CSAKDPWTSGSTDT. The full CDR3 is CSAKDPWTSGSTDTQYF.

The sequenced part of the CDR3 DNA is TGCAGTGCACATATAGCGGGGGTTTACAATGAG. Protein sequence: CSAHIAGVYNE. The full CDR3 reads CSAHIAGVYNEQFF. This chain connects TRBV20-1 to TRBJ2-1; 9 bases line up with TRBD2. Read sequence stops 3 residues before the CDR3 end, and the germline J gene provides the missing end. With 6 bases clipped from V and 4 bases from J, the junction kept 7 bases outside the gene matches. The CDR3 has 14 amino acids. CDR1 DFQATT and CDR2 SNEGSKA come from the germline V gene (reference sequence).

Details on this clone: Compared with germline, one end of the junction differs, possibly owing to a read error. Read coverage stops 3 residues before the CDR3 terminus; the germline J gene supplies the remainder. V usage is TRBV7-7 and J usage is TRBJ1-2; TRBD1 is a possible D gene (6 bases). The CDR3 covers 14 residues. Per the germline V gene, CDR1 is SSHAT and CDR2 is FNYEAQ (reference sequence). Incomplete CDR3 DNA: TGTGCTAGCAGCAGCAGCAGGGGCTCCTACGAC. Translated: CASSSSRGSYD. The CDR3 in its entirety is CASSSSRGSYDYTF.

A remark on this clone: The DNA ends 3 residues before the CDR3 does, and the rest of the CDR3 is filled in from the germline J gene. The chain carries TRBV7-9 and TRBJ1-1; D is ambiguous. V lost 7 bases to trimming and J lost 0 bases, with 6 bases between them. Germline V gene data show CDR1 as SEHNR and CDR2 as FQNEAQ (reference sequence). There are 12 residues in the CDR3. CDR3 DNA (partial): TGTGCCAGCACTCGTTTGAACACTGAA. The encoded protein is CASTRLNTE. The complete CDR3 protein is CASTRLNTEAFF.

Remarks on this clone: The missing CDR3 end, 3 residues past where the read stops, is filled in from the germline J gene. This sample also contains other DNA sequences that code for the same CDR3. The gene calls are TRBV20-1 and TRBJ1-2; D possibly corresponds to TRBD1 (5 bases). Germline CDR1 DFQATT, CDR2 SNEGSKA (reference sequence). V shed 0 bases and J shed 2 bases, with 13 bases lying between them. The CDR3 is 15 residues long. This CDR3 reads CSARDAGLSNYGYTF. The CDR3 DNA, read in part, is TGCAGTGCTAGAGATGCAGGGCTGTCCAACTATGGC.

This clone is classed as medium-sized (0.01 to 0.1%) by frequency. The DNA ends 3 residues before the CDR3 does, and the rest of the CDR3 is filled in from the germline J gene. The J gene is TRBJ2-2, the V gene TRBV19, with TRBD2 identical over 7 bases. This CDR3 is 15 amino acids long. Losses at the gene ends were 4 bases for V and 1 base for J; bases not matched to a gene: 3. Looked up from germline, CDR1 is LNHDA and CDR2 is SQIVND (reference sequence). CDR3 region: CASSTLAGNTGELFF. Partial CDR3 DNA: TGTGCCAGTAGTACCTTAGCGGGGAACACCGGGGAG.

In terms of frequency, this clone is large. The CDR3 end is not reached by the read, which stops 3 residues before it; the germline J gene fills it in. The chain recombines TRBV15 with TRBJ1-2; a weak D match, TRBD1 (6 bases). Trimming pared 8 bases from V and 5 bases from J, leaving 18 bases between. Germline assignment: CDR1 LNHNV and CDR2 YYDKDF (reference sequence). CDR3 size: 14 residues. The sequenced CDR3 bases are TGTGCCACCCGCGAAGGGGGAGACCCATATGGC. It yields the protein CATREGGDPYG. The full CDR3 protein reads CATREGGDPYGYTF. Full variable domain (missing parts from reference TRBV15 and TRBJ1-2): DAMVIQNPRYQVTQFGKPVTLSCSQTLNHNVMYWYQQKSSQAPKLLFHYYDKDFNNEADTPDNFQSRRPNTSFCFLDIRSPGLGDTAMYLCATREGGDPYGYTFGSGTRLTVV.

On this clone itself: The read halts 3 residues ahead of the CDR3 end, with the missing end drawn from the germline J gene. V and J are TRBV5-5 and TRBJ2-3; D remains ambiguous. CDR1 is SGHKS, CDR2 YYEKEE, per germline (reference sequence). The CDR3 contains 12 residues. With 4 bases removed from V and 4 bases from J, the gap between germline ends came to 7 bases. The CDR3 region is CASSPRADTQYF. The covered CDR3 bases are TGTGCCAGCAGCCCAAGGGCAGATACG. Drawing the rest from reference TRBV5-5 and TRBJ2-3, the complete variable domain is DAGVTQSPTHLIKTRGQQVTLRCSPISGHKSVSWYQQVLGQGPQFIFQYYEKEERGRGNFPDRFSARQFPNYSSELNVNALLLGDSALYLCASSPRADTQYFGPGTRLTVL.

On this clone: The CDR3 goes on 3 residues after the read ends, and that part is filled in from the germline J gene. The sample has other DNA sequences that encode this CDR3 too. This chain uses TRBV18 with TRBJ2-3; possibly TRBD2 for D (5 bases). Per the germline V gene, CDR1 is KGHSH and CDR2 is LQKENI. The CDR3 consists of 14 residues. The covered CDR3 bases are TGTGCCAGCTCACCCTACCTAGCCCAAGAGACG. Its translation is CASSPYLAQET. The full CDR3 protein reads CASSPYLAQETQYF.

This clone is deemed medium-sized by its frequency. With the read ending 3 residues before the CDR3 end, the germline J gene is used to fill in that end. This chain connects TRBV6-4 to TRBJ1-6; 7 bases match TRBD1. Looked up from germline, CDR1 is MRHNA and CDR2 is SNTAGT. This CDR3 region has 19 residues. The V segment lost 6 bases and the J segment 6 bases; nucleotides outside the gene matches: 20. The CDR3 protein is CASSDLRSGRGPRNSPLHF. The part of the CDR3 DNA that was read is TGTGCCAGCAGCGACCTCAGGAGTGGTAGGGGGCCTCGTAATTCACCC.